Below, 10 T cell receptor beta chains from the same sample are listed, as sequenced in a study of blood T cells in healthy people across ages. The use of a sample-barcoded 5' primer and a J-beta primer mix characterized a second PCR of about 6 to 11 cycles. From the 5' RACE reads, TCRdb called clonotypes with MiXCR, one entry per CDR3 protein. The sample consists of roughly 1,300,000 distinct CDR3 sequences, approximately 60% of them appearing once. The specimen was blood. These receptors were obtained from a man between 18 and 35 years old in good health.

The chain employs TRBV12-3 or TRBV12-4 and TRBJ2-7; 10 nucleotides line up with TRBD1. The assigned J gene may be wrong: the sequence end matches TRBJ2-5 better. The CDR3 is 14 amino acids. This CDR3 reads CASSDRGLGETQYF. CDR3 nucleotide sequence: TGTGCCAGCAGTGACAGGGGGCTCGGGGAGACCCAGTACTTC.

The V and J genes are TRBV6-1 and TRBJ2-7; D assignment may be TRBD1 or TRBD2 (8 bases each). The J call is uncertain, as TRBJ2-5 better fits the DNA end. Germline V gene data show CDR1 as MNHNS and CDR2 as SASEGT. This CDR3 has 18 residues. The CDR3 reads CASNDRGNPGGSEETQYF. The CDR3 DNA reads TGTGCCAGCAACGACAGGGGAAATCCGGGGGGGAGCGAAGAGACCCAGTACTTC.

This chain links TRBV4-1 with TRBJ2-5; no clear D. The CDR3 has 15 amino acids. Germline V gene sequence: CDR1 MGHRA, CDR2 YSYEKL. Trimming shortened V by 0 bases and J by 3 bases, and 11 bases separated the two germline ends. CDR3 in DNA: TGCGCCAGCAGCCAAGAATCTGGGGATAAAGAGACCCAGTACTTC. Translated, it gives CASSQESGDKETQYF.

Only a few counts were recorded for this clonotype. The V gene is TRBV28, the J gene TRBJ2-7; D possibly matches TRBD1 or TRBD2 (5 bases each). V dropped 1 base and J dropped 6 bases, with 16 bases sitting between them. The germline V gene has CDR1 MDHEN and CDR2 SYDVKM. CDR3 length: 15 residues. The CDR3 DNA sequence: TGTGCCAGCAGTTTATTAGCAGGGAGTGCCGCCGAGCAGTACTTC. This codes for CASSLLAGSAAEQYF.

This rearrangement joins TRBV4-2 to TRBJ1-1; D uncertain. V dropped 4 bases and J dropped 8 bases, with 17 bases sitting between them. Per germline, CDR1 LGHNA and CDR2 YNFKEQ. The CDR3 sequence is 14 residues long. The CDR3 reads CASSPTRGSSEAFF. The DNA for the CDR3 is TGTGCCAGCAGCCCGACCCGCGGATCCTCCGAAGCTTTCTTT.

V is TRBV12-3 or TRBV12-4 and J is TRBJ2-5, with D unclear. The CDR3 extends over 13 amino acids. V gave up 6 bases and J gave up 4 bases, with 12 bases separating them. The CDR3 protein is CASSRPGVETQYF. As DNA, the CDR3 is TGTGCCAGCAGCCGCCCCGGTGTAGAGACCCAGTACTTC.

The J gene is TRBJ2-7, the V gene TRBV5-1; D is perhaps TRBD1 (5 bases). The ends were cut back, 0 bases at V and 4 bases at J, with 14 bases in the middle. Per germline, CDR1 SGHRS and CDR2 YFSETQ. The CDR3 is made up of 15 amino acids. The CDR3 here is CASSLGGPTAYEQYF. The CDR3 DNA reads as TGCGCCAGCAGCTTGGGGGGCCCTACGGCTTACGAGCAGTACTTC.

The chain joins TRBV5-1 to TRBJ2-2; 12 nucleotides agree with TRBD2. The CDR3 is 18 residues long. V lost 0 bases and J lost 6; bases outside the gene matches: 9. Germline CDR1 SGHRS, CDR2 YFSETQ. The CDR3 region has the DNA TGCGCCAGCAGCTTGGTACTAGCGGGAGGCTCGGCGGCCGGGGAGCTGTTTTTT. Protein product: CASSLVLAGGSAAGELFF.

This clonotype has more than one count but fewer than ten. In DNA form, the CDR3 reads TGTGCCAGCAGTGAAGCGGGACAGATCTACGAGCAGTACTTC. Protein product: CASSEAGQIYEQYF. V usage is TRBV6-1 and J usage is TRBJ2-7; the match to TRBD1 covers 7 bases. CDR1 MNHNS and CDR2 SASEGT come from the germline V gene. Unmatched junction bases numbered 2, after V lost 0 bases and J lost 3 bases. The CDR3 sequence is 14 residues long.

The CDR3 loop reads CSANEGSPYEQYF. CDR3 bases: TGCAGTGCTAATGAGGGGTCCCCCTACGAGCAGTACTTC. The rearrangement uses TRBV20-1 and TRBJ2-7; tentatively, D is TRBD1 or TRBD2 (5 bases each). Trimming stripped 4 bases from V and 2 bases from J, with 12 bases between. The germline V gene has CDR1 DFQATT and CDR2 SNEGSKA (reference sequence). This CDR3 is 13 amino acids long.